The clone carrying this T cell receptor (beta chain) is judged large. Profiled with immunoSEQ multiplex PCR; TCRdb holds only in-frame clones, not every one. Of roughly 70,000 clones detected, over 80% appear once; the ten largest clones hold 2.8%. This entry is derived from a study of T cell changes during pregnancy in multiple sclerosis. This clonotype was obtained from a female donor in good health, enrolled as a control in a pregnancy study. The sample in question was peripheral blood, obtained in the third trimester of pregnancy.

CDR3 sequence (DNA): TGTGCCAGCACTCCTAGGGGGGGACAGGGGGCTGACGAGCAGTACTTC. Amino acids: CASTPRGGQGADEQYF. This chain links TRBV25-1 with TRBJ2-7; 12 bases match TRBD1. This CDR3 spans 16 amino acids. Germline V gene data show CDR1 as MGHDK and CDR2 as SYGVNS. V lost 7 bases to trimming and J lost 5 bases; unmatched junction nucleotides: 12.